The clone carrying this TCR beta chain has a handful of counts. Its antigen is unknown. The data were taken from a study of glioma-infiltrating T cells. Study-wide results and caveats: Gliomas, especially low-grade, showed above-expected tissue-blood divergence; non-neoplastic patients showed below.

The CDR3 runs 14 residues. Germline CDR1 SGHTA, CDR2 FQGNSA. The V gene lost 1 base and the J gene lost 2 bases, with 6 bases spanning the gap. TCR alpha and beta CDR3 regions were amplified from RNA using iRepertoire nested multiplex PCR. For one-step reverse transcription and amplification, roughly 95-450 ng of tissue mRNA or PBMC total RNA was used. TCRdb itself ran the multiplex PCR reads through MiXCR, one entry per CDR3 protein. There are a few hundred thousand distinct CDR3 sequences in the sample; around 45% occur only once, and 9.5% to 15% lies in the top ten. The TCR sequence derives from a human donor with low-grade glioma or glioblastoma, undergoing nonglioma brain surgery, or in good health (not recorded which). The chain recombines TRBV7-2 with TRBJ2-1; D might be TRBD2 (5 bases). Sequencing was carried out using glioma tissue, nonneoplastic brain tissue, or PBMCs (not recorded which). CDR3 protein: CASSLVGAYNEQFF. CDR3 bases: TGTGCCAGCAGCTTAGTGGGAGCCTACAATGAGCAGTTCTTC.